This T cell receptor beta chain was identified during a study of blood T cell repertoires in COVID-19. As for the study in general: The cDNA or gDNA used as material had been derived from T cells, B-cell-depleted T cells, or PBMCs.

Study processing details: Nucleated cell counts were estimated from reference gene primer amplification. Profiled with immunoSEQ multiplex PCR; TCRdb holds only in-frame clones, not every one. The DNA gave D and trimming, while V, J and clone size come from that table. Here the sample spans about 410,000 clones, about nine tenths being singletons. Trimming cost V 1 base and J 11 bases, with 12 bases left between them. The CDR3 is made up of 13 amino acids. Germline V gene data show CDR1 as SGHTA and CDR2 as FQGNSA. All enrollees were about 18 to 90 years old and from fewer than 25 US areas. Sequenced: PBMCs or T cells enriched from blood (not recorded which). The chain has TRBV7-2 and TRBJ1-3; D remains unclear. This receptor was taken from a woman in her 30s who had recovered from COVID-19. CDR3 sequence reads: CASSLVFGPSIYF. In DNA form, the CDR3 reads TGTGCCAGCAGCTTAGTTTTCGGTCCTTCCATATATTTT.